The rows below give T cell receptor beta chains drawn from one sample of a study of CD8 T cells in ankylosing spondylitis. TCRdb re-derived calls from the 5' RACE reads in MiXCR, one entry per CDR3 protein. The profile shows roughly 230,000 distinct CDR3 sequences, 15% to 20% of them singletons. The sequenced sample consisted of blood, either unsorted or a sorted T cell fraction (not recorded which). The receptors were gathered from a male donor with ankylosing spondylitis or in good health (not recorded which). Each CDR3 is given with its conserved first and last residue. Fields, in order: J gene, clone size, V gene, D gene, CDR3 DNA, CDR3 protein. D genes are given only for firm matches. Clone size is shown for a subset of rows, as once, few, many or a class of expanded clone.

TRBJ2-1 | few | TRBV4-1 | NA | TGCGCCAGCAGCCAAGATGAGAATCTGGACCGGGCGGTGGAGCAGTTCTTC | CASSQDENLDRAVEQFF
TRBJ2-5 | NA | TRBV19 | NA | TGTGCCAGTAGTTGCAGGGGCGCTGACCAAGAGACCCAGTACTTC | CASSCRGADQETQYF
TRBJ2-5 | few | TRBV21-1 | NA | TGTGCCAGCAGCAAAGGGAGGGGCTCCCGGGAGACCCAGTACTTC | CASSKGRGSRETQYF
TRBJ2-3 | few | TRBV7-9 | TRBD2 | TGTGCCAGCAGCTCGCTGACTAGCGGTAGCACAGATACGCAGTATTTT | CASSSLTSGSTDTQYF
TRBJ1-1 | many | TRBV27 | NA | TGTGCCAGCAGTTCCGGAACGGGACCGGGCACTGAAGCTTTCTTT | CASSSGTGPGTEAFF
TRBJ1-1 | NA | TRBV4-3 | TRBD1 | TGCGCCAGCAGCCAAGAAGGAAGAACAGGGGGGTTCACTGAAGCTTTCTTT | CASSQEGRTGGFTEAFF
TRBJ2-1 | few | TRBV20-1 | NA | TGCAGTGCTAGAGATCAGCTTACGGGGGACTCCTACAATGAGCAGTTCTTC | CSARDQLTGDSYNEQFF
TRBJ2-1 | few | TRBV27 | NA | TGTGCCAGCAGTTTGTATTCCTTCGAAATCAATGAGCAGTTCTTC | CASSLYSFEINEQFF
TRBJ1-4 | NA | TRBV10-2 | NA | TGCGCCAGCAGTGTTGGAGGGGGGGAAGTGTTTTTT | CASSVGGGEVFF
TRBJ2-1 | many | TRBV6-1 | TRBD1 | TGTGCCAGCAGTGAAGGTCCGGGACAGCCGCCTCCCTTCTTC | CASSEGPGQPPPFF
TRBJ1-1 | few | TRBV6-2/TRBV6-3 | NA | TGTGCCAGCAGATTCAGGGGAGGAACTGAAGCTTTCTTT | CASRFRGGTEAFF
TRBJ1-5 | few | TRBV20-1 | TRBD1 | TGCAGTGCTAGAGGACAGGGGCATCAGCCCCAGCATTTT | CSARGQGHQPQHF
TRBJ2-7 | few | TRBV20-1 | NA | TGCAGTGCCCGACAGAGTTCCTCCTACGAGCAGTACTTC | CSARQSSSYEQYF
TRBJ2-1 | many | TRBV25-1 | NA | TGTGCCAGCAGGGGACTGACAGGGTCGGCCTACAATGAGCAGTTCTTC | CASRGLTGSAYNEQFF
TRBJ2-7 | NA | TRBV5-1 | TRBD2 | TGCGCCAGCAGCTTGGTGGCTAGCGGGAGGGTCGAGCAGTACTTC | CASSLVASGRVEQYF
TRBJ1-5 | NA | TRBV6-2/TRBV6-3 | NA | TGTGCCAGCAGTACCCGTTCTTGGGGCTATAATCAGCCCCAGCATTTT | CASSTRSWGYNQPQHF
TRBJ1-4 | few | TRBV29-1 | NA | TGCAGCGCCTATTACCTGGAAAAACTGTTTTTT | CSAYYLEKLFF
TRBJ2-5 | few | TRBV12-3/TRBV12-4 | NA | TGTGCCAGCAGTTTAGTGTTGGTGGCCAGAGGAGAGACCCAGTACTTC | CASSLVLVARGETQYF
TRBJ1-1 | NA | TRBV7-2 | TRBD1 | TGTGCCAGCAGCTTAACAGGGGGTCGCACTGAAGCTTTCTTT | CASSLTGGRTEAFF
TRBJ2-5 | many | TRBV3-1 | NA | TGTGCCAGCAGCCGGCACTTGGGACGGCAGTTTGGGGAGACCCAGTACTTC | CASSRHLGRQFGETQYF
TRBJ2-3 | NA | TRBV20-1 | TRBD2 | TGCAGTGCTAAGCGGGAGGGCCTGTGGTATACGCAGTATTTT | CSAKREGLWYTQYF
TRBJ2-1 | NA | TRBV29-1 | NA | TGCAGCGTTGAACTAAATTCCTACAATGAGCAGTTCTTC | CSVELNSYNEQFF
TRBJ2-2 | NA | TRBV5-4 | TRBD1 | TGTGCCAGCACCAACCCGACGGGGCAGGGGGTGGCCGGGGAGCTGTTTTTT | CASTNPTGQGVAGELFF
TRBJ2-3 | few | TRBV5-1 | NA | TGCGCCAGCAGCTCCCGCCCTAGCGAACCGGCAGATACGCAGTATTTT | CASSSRPSEPADTQYF